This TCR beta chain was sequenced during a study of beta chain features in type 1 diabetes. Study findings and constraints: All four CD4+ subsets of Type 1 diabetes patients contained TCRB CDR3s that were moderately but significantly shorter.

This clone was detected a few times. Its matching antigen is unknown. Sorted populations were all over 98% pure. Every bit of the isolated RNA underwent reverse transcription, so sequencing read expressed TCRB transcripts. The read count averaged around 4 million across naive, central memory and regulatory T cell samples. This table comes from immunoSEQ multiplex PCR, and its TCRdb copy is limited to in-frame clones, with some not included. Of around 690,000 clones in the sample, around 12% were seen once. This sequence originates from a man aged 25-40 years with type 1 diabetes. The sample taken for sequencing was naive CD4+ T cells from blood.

CDR3 sequence (DNA): TGTGCCAGCAGTGACGGTCGACAAGGGACTAGTAATGAGCAGTTCTTC. This sequence encodes CASSDGRQGTSNEQFF. V usage is TRBV25-1 and J usage is TRBJ2-1, with 8 bases aligning to TRBD2. V was pared by 3 bases and J by 7 bases, with 11 bases of the junction left unmatched. There are 16 residues in the CDR3. Germline V lookup: CDR1 MGHDK, CDR2 SYGVNS.